The 25 T cell receptor beta chains below all came from one sample that was sequenced in a study of blood T cell repertoires in COVID-19. Profiled with immunoSEQ multiplex PCR; TCRdb holds only in-frame clones, not every one. The profile shows about 420,000 clones, about 87% of them singletons. Sequenced sample: peripheral blood. Every receptor here comes from a man aged 18 to 35 with COVID-19, enrolled during active disease.

The V gene is TRBV4-1, the J gene TRBJ1-5, with D perhaps TRBD1 (6 bases). Trimming stripped 1 base from V and 7 bases from J, with 11 bases between. The CDR3 consists of 14 residues. Germline V CDR1 and CDR2: MGHRA, YSYEKL. CDR3 loop: CASSQVGGVQPQHF. Written as DNA, the CDR3 is TGCGCCAGCAGCCAAGTAGGGGGGGTCCAGCCCCAGCATTTT.

This rearrangement joins TRBV4-2 to TRBJ2-3, with 10 bases identical to TRBD2. Trimming removed 1 base from V and 6 bases from J; junction bases left unmatched: 7. Germline CDR1 is LGHNA and CDR2 is YNFKEQ. The CDR3 loop spans 16 amino acids. The CDR3 bases are TGTGCCAGCAGCCAAGTAGCGGGAGGTCGTCTGGATACGCAGTATTTT. Encoded protein: CASSQVAGGRLDTQYF.

This chain joins TRBV5-1 and TRBJ2-5, with 13 bases fitting TRBD2. The CDR3 is 18 residues long. The V segment lost 3 bases and the J segment 5 bases; nucleotides outside the gene matches: 13. Looked up from germline, CDR1 is SGHRS and CDR2 is YFSETQ. CDR3 DNA sequence: TGCGCCAGCAGCTCTCGTCCCGGACTAGCGGGGGAAAGGGAGACCCAGTACTTC. Its protein is CASSSRPGLAGERETQYF.

This chain links TRBV6-2 or TRBV6-3 with TRBJ2-3; maybe TRBD1 (6 bases). CDR1 and CDR2 (germline): MNHEY, SVGEGT. The ends were cut back, 0 bases at V and 3 bases at J, with 16 bases in the middle. The CDR3 extends over 17 amino acids. CDR3 region: CASSYSRATGKTDTQYF. CDR3 DNA: TGTGCCAGCAGTTACTCGAGAGCTACAGGGAAGACAGATACGCAGTATTTT.

In this sample, this clone turned up once. V and J are TRBV7-9 and TRBJ2-5; 8 bases map to TRBD1. V lost 3 bases to trimming and J lost 2 bases; unmatched junction nucleotides: 8. The CDR3 contains 16 residues. Germline V gene lookup returns CDR1 SEHNR and CDR2 FQNEAQ (reference sequence). CDR3 in amino acids: CASSFGGRGPQETQYF. The CDR3 DNA follows: TGTGCCAGCAGCTTCGGAGGCAGGGGGCCTCAAGAGACCCAGTACTTC.

This chain links TRBV11-2 with TRBJ2-1; D gene ambiguous. Germline CDR1 and CDR2: SGHAT and FQNNGV. The CDR3 totals 16 residues. V was clipped by 0 bases and J by 0 bases, with 9 bases between them. The CDR3 spells CASSLDRISSYNEQFF. The CDR3 DNA sequence: TGTGCCAGCAGCTTAGATCGCATCAGCTCCTACAATGAGCAGTTCTTC.

The V and J genes are TRBV5-5 and TRBJ2-7, with 10 positions matching TRBD1. Unmatched junction bases numbered 5, after V lost 6 bases and J lost 2 bases. The CDR3 runs to 14 residues. Per germline, CDR1 SGHKS and CDR2 YYEKEE (reference sequence). CDR3 region: CASNRDRGPYEQYF. CDR3 DNA sequence: TGTGCCAGCAACCGGGACAGGGGCCCCTACGAGCAGTACTTC.

This chain connects TRBV3-1 (or the pseudogene TRBV3-2) to TRBJ2-7; no clear D gene. The CDR3 consists of 14 residues. Between the trimmed V and J ends, which lost 0 bases and 2 bases, there was a span of 8 bases. Germline values: CDR1 LGHDT, CDR2 YNNKEL (reference sequence). CDR3 protein: CASSQDLEAYEQYF. As DNA, the CDR3 is TGTGCCAGCAGCCAAGATCTAGAGGCCTACGAGCAGTACTTC.

The chain carries TRBV2 and TRBJ1-2, with D tentatively TRBD1 (6 bases). CDR1 is SNHLY, CDR2 FYNNEI, per germline. The CDR3 runs to 14 residues. Trimming left V 6 bases short and J 0 bases short, with 11 bases between. The CDR3 bases are TGTGCCAGCAGGTGGGACACGACTAACTATGGCTACACCTTC. Translating gives CASRWDTTNYGYTF.

V usage is TRBV6-2 or TRBV6-3 and J usage is TRBJ2-3; 11 bases fit TRBD2. V dropped 5 bases and J dropped 3; count of bases not matched to a gene: 4. Germline assignment: CDR1 MNHEY and CDR2 SVGEGT. This CDR3 contains 15 residues. DNA for the CDR3: TGTGCCAGCAGTCGACTAGCGGGAAGGACAGATACGCAGTATTTT. Protein sequence: CASSRLAGRTDTQYF.

This chain links TRBV29-1 with TRBJ2-3; no clear D gene. V lost 4 bases and J lost 2, with 10 bases in between. Germline V gives CDR1 SQVTM, CDR2 ANQGSEA. This CDR3 is 13 amino acids long. CDR3 region: CSVASRITDTQYF. The DNA of the CDR3 is TGCAGCGTTGCTTCTAGAATCACAGATACGCAGTATTTT.

The rearrangement joins TRBV7-2 to TRBJ2-7, with 7 bases identical to TRBD2. The V segment lost 0 bases and the J segment 3 bases; nucleotides outside the gene matches: 8. Germline assignment: CDR1 SGHTA and CDR2 FQGNSA. The CDR3 totals 16 residues. CDR3 region: CASSLAGRGGNYEQYF. CDR3 DNA: TGTGCCAGCAGCTTAGCGGGACGGGGAGGGAACTACGAGCAGTACTTC.

This clone was recorded once. The gene calls are TRBV6-5 and TRBJ2-2; TRBD1 matches 7 bases. CDR3 length: 14 residues. V dropped 3 bases and J dropped 3; count of bases not matched to a gene: 1. Germline CDR1 is MNHEY and CDR2 is SVGAGI. The CDR3 nucleotides read TGTGCCAGCAGTTATAGGGGGCACACCGGGGAGCTGTTTTTT. Residues: CASSYRGHTGELFF.

The chain links TRBV11-3 to TRBJ2-3; no clear D. Per the germline V gene, CDR1 is SGHNT and CDR2 is YENEEA. CDR3 length: 11 amino acids. Trimming shortened V by 4 bases and J by 3 bases, and 2 bases separated the two germline ends. The CDR3 loop reads CASSSTDTQYF. CDR3 nucleotide sequence: TGTGCCAGCAGCTCTACAGATACGCAGTATTTT.

The V gene is TRBV18, the J gene TRBJ2-7; 7 bases align to TRBD1. Per germline, CDR1 KGHSH and CDR2 LQKENI. This CDR3 is 14 amino acids long. J lost 2 bases, V lost 4 bases, and 5 bases had no gene match. The CDR3, as DNA: TGTGCCAGCTCACGACGGGACAGTACCTACGAGCAGTACTTC. This encodes CASSRRDSTYEQYF. The full variable domain, rest sourced from reference TRBV18 and TRBJ2-7, is NAGVMQNPRHLVRRRGQEARLRCSPMKGHSHVYWYRQLPEEGLKFMVYLQKENIIDESGMPKERFSAEFPKEGPSILRIQQVVRGDSAAYFCASSRRDSTYEQYFGPGTRLTVT.

This clone was counted a single time. The rearrangement uses TRBV9 and TRBJ2-5, with D possibly being TRBD1 (5 bases). From germline, CDR1 is SGDLS and CDR2 YYNGEE. The CDR3 runs to 15 residues. Trimming removed 1 base from V and 3 bases from J, with 13 bases in between. CDR3 nucleotide sequence: TGTGCCAGCAGCGTATCCCCAGGGCGAAAAGAGACCCAGTACTTC. Its protein is CASSVSPGRKETQYF.

CDR3 loop: CASSLVGGPYNEQFF. The CDR3 DNA is TGTGCCAGCAGCTTAGTGGGGGGGCCGTACAATGAGCAGTTCTTC. The chain carries TRBV7-3 and TRBJ2-1; a possible D gene is TRBD2 (7 bases). V lost 2 bases to trimming and J lost 4 bases, with 12 bases between them. CDR3 length: 15 residues. Germline CDR1 SGHTA, CDR2 FQGTGA.

The CDR3 DNA reads as TGTGCCAGCAGCCGAAGGACTAGCGGAGTCACAGATACGCAGTATTTT. Protein: CASSRRTSGVTDTQYF. This chain uses TRBV2 with TRBJ2-3, with TRBD2 matching over 10 bases. CDR1 SNHLY and CDR2 FYNNEI come from the germline V gene. The CDR3 has 16 residues. Germline trimming cut 6 bases from V and 2 bases from J; bases unmatched to any gene: 8.

V usage is TRBV27 and J usage is TRBJ2-3; TRBD1 agrees at 7 bases. The germline gives CDR1 MNHEY, CDR2 SMNVEV (reference sequence). V shed 8 bases, J shed 2 bases, and the junction held 13 bases outside the gene matches. The CDR3 totals 16 residues. The CDR3 is CASGWGTGTATDTQYF. The CDR3 bases are TGTGCCAGCGGTTGGGGGACCGGGACAGCCACAGATACGCAGTATTTT.

The rearrangement joins TRBV29-1 to TRBJ1-5; 7 positions match TRBD1. The CDR3 has 12 amino acids. Unmatched junction bases numbered 6, after V lost 6 bases and J lost 7 bases. Germline-derived CDR1 and CDR2 are SQVTM and ANQGSEA. In DNA, the CDR3 is TGCAGCGTCGCAGGGGGTGGGCAGCCCCAGCATTTT. It encodes CSVAGGGQPQHF. Looking up the rest from reference TRBV29-1 and TRBJ1-5 gives the full variable domain: SAVISQKPSRDICQRGTSLTIQCQVDSQVTMMFWYRQQPGQSLTLIATANQGSEATYESGFVIDKFPISRPNLTFSTLTVSNMSPEDSSIYLCSVAGGGQPQHFGDGTRLSIL.

The chain recombines TRBV27 with TRBJ2-7, with D possibly matching TRBD2 (6 bases). The V and J ends lost 4 bases and 7 bases respectively, with 14 bases between them. Germline lookup yields CDR1 MNHEY and CDR2 SMNVEV (reference sequence). This CDR3 has 13 residues. Here the CDR3 reads CASSYRAGTEQYF. The CDR3 nucleotides read TGTGCCAGCAGTTATAGGGCGGGAACGGAGCAGTACTTC.

The chain has TRBV4-1 and TRBJ2-5; 7 nucleotides agree with TRBD1. CDR3 length: 15 residues. The V and J ends lost 3 bases and 3 bases, in that order; junction bases with no gene match: 7. Germline CDR1 MGHRA, CDR2 YSYEKL. This CDR3 is CASSQYGGQEETQYF. The DNA for the CDR3 is TGCGCCAGCAGCCAGTATGGAGGACAGGAAGAGACCCAGTACTTC.

The rearrangement uses TRBV7-9 and TRBJ1-6, with D possibly TRBD1 on 6 matching bases. The CDR3 runs 13 residues. V shed 10 bases and J shed 11 bases, with 18 bases lying between them. Germline CDR1 reads SEHNR; CDR2 reads FQNEAQ (reference sequence). CDR3 DNA sequence: TGTGCCACGCAGCAGGGGTTCTTACCACCCCTCCACTTT. Its translation is CATQQGFLPPLHF. Looking up the rest from reference TRBV7-9 and TRBJ1-6 gives the full variable domain: DTGVSQNPRHKITKRGQNVTFRCDPISEHNRLYWYRQTLGQGPEFLTYFQNEAQLEKSRLLSDRFSAERPKGSFSTLEIQRTEQGDSAMYLCATQQGFLPPLHFGNGTRLTVT.

As DNA, the CDR3 is TGTGCCAGCAGTACAGCGGGGGCCCTAGAGACCCAGTACTTC. It encodes CASSTAGALETQYF. The chain recombines TRBV6-5 with TRBJ2-5; 8 bases line up with TRBD2. The germline CDR1 and CDR2 sequences are MNHEY and SVGAGI. J was trimmed by 4 bases and V by 5 bases; bases with no gene match: 6. This CDR3 has 14 residues.

DNA of the CDR3: TGTGCCAGCAGCGGAGGGGATGGCTACACCTTC. Its translation is CASSGGDGYTF. V and J are TRBV7-3 and TRBJ1-2; a possible D gene is TRBD1 (5 bases). V dropped 5 bases and J dropped 6 bases, with 7 bases sitting between them. Per the germline V gene, CDR1 is SGHTA and CDR2 is FQGTGA. The CDR3 length is 11 residues.